This T cell receptor beta chain was obtained from a study of Ad26.COV2.S vaccination and SARS-CoV-2 variants. Treatment indicated: 15 to 20 received Ad26.COV2.S at low or high dose, single or two shots; 5 received placebo; per-sample allocation not given. Collection of samples fell on day 63 after the first vaccine or placebo injection. Boston supplied an adult donor aged 18-55 years. Here immunoSEQ multiplex PCR was the method, and the copy in TCRdb shows in-frame clones only, minus some. Altogether over 400,000 clones are present, 80% to 90% being singletons, with the ten largest covering 2.5%. J lost 1 base, V lost 6 bases, and 13 bases had no gene match. CDR1 and CDR2 (germline): MNHEY, SMNVEV (reference sequence). The CDR3 has 17 residues.

The starting material was peripheral blood, obtained in a trial of Ad26.COV2.S vaccine versus placebo. The receptor was isolated from a person aged 18-65 years who received the Ad26.COV2.S COVID-19 vaccine or a placebo. The rearrangement uses TRBV27 and TRBJ1-1; 8 bases match TRBD1. The CDR3 sequence: CASSRTSWTGQNTEAFF. The CDR3 coding sequence is TGTGCCAGCAGCCGAACCTCCTGGACAGGGCAGAACACTGAAGCTTTCTTT.